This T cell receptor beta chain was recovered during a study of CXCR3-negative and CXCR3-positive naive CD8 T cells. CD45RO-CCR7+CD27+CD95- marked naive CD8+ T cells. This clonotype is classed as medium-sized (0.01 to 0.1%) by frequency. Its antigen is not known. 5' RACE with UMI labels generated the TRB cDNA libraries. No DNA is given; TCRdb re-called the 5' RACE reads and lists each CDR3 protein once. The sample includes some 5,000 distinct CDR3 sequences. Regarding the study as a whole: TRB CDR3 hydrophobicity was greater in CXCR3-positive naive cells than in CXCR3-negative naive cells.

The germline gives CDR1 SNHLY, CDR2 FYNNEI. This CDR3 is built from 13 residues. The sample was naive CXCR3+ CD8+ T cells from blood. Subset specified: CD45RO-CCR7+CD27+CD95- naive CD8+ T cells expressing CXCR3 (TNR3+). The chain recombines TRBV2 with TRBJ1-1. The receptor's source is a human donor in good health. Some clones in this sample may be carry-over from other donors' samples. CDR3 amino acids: CASREQDFTEAFF.